This T cell receptor (beta chain) was identified in a study of T cells in Graves' hyperthyroidism and ophthalmopathy. Trimming took off 4 bases at V and 7 bases at J, with 13 bases between the two ends. The length of the CDR3 is 12 residues. Germline V lookup: CDR1 SQVTM, CDR2 ANQGSEA. Amplification yielded TCR beta CDR3 regions, with RNA transcripts as the source. A set of HTBI primers served as the primers for a first-round RT-PCR of the TCR CDR3. TCRdb ran MiXCR on the multiplex PCR reads and lists one entry per CDR3 protein. The sample consists of roughly 510,000 distinct CDR3 sequences, 40% to 50% of them appearing once.

Sequencing used peripheral blood or thyroid tissue (not recorded which). This clonotype originated in an adult woman with Graves' disease, either hyperthyroidism or ophthalmopathy (not recorded which). The V call is TRBV29-1, the J call TRBJ1-2, with D possibly TRBD1 on 6 matching bases. In nucleotides, the CDR3 is TGCAGCGTTGCCCTGGACAGCTCTGGCTACACCTTC. This codes for CSVALDSSGYTF.